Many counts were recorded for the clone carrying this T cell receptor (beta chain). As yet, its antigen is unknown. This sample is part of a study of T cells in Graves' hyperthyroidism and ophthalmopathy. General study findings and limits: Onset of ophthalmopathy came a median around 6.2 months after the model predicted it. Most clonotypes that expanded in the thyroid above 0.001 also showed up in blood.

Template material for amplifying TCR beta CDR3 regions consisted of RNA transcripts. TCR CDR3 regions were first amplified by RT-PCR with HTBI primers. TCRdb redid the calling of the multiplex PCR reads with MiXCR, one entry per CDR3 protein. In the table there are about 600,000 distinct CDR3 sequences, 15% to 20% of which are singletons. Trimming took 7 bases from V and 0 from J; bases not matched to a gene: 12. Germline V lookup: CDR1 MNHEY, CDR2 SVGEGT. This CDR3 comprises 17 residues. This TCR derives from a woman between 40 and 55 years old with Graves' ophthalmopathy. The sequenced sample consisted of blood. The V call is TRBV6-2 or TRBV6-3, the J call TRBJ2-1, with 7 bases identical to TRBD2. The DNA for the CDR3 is TGTGCCAGCACCGAGGGGTCGGGCGGGAGCTCCTACAATGAGCAGTTCTTC. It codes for CASTEGSGGSSYNEQFF.